A single sample gave rise to the 10 T cell receptor beta chains below, sequenced in a study of T cell responses to AZD1222 COVID-19 vaccine. The method was immunoSEQ multiplex PCR; TCRdb's version includes in-frame clones alone and lacks a portion of them. Of 90,000 to 120,000 clones listed, roughly nine tenths are singletons. The specimen comprised peripheral blood, sampled on day 0 of AZD1222 vaccination. The receptor set was obtained from an adult in good health.

The V gene is TRBV2, the J gene TRBJ2-3; D call uncertain. Per the germline V gene, CDR1 is SNHLY and CDR2 is FYNNEI. Trimming removed 2 bases from V and 5 bases from J, with 2 bases in between. This CDR3 has 11 amino acids. The CDR3 DNA sequence: TGTGCCAGCAGTGAAAGAGATACGCAGTATTTT. Translation: CASSERDTQYF. Full variable domain (rest looked up from reference TRBV2 and TRBJ2-3): EPEVTQTPSHQVTQMGQEVILRCVPISNHLYFYWYRQILGQKVEFLVSFYNNEISEKSEIFDDQFSVERPDGSNFTLKIRSTKLEDSAMYFCASSERDTQYFGPGTRLTVL.

The chain carries TRBV27 and TRBJ2-7, with 7 bases fitting TRBD2. Germline V gives CDR1 MNHEY, CDR2 SMNVEV (reference sequence). This CDR3 is 15 amino acids long. V lost 2 bases, J lost 0 bases, and 4 bases stayed unmatched. The CDR3 sequence is CASSLRGGSSYEQYF. CDR3 sequence (DNA): TGTGCCAGCAGTTTAAGGGGCGGGAGCTCCTACGAGCAGTACTTC.

The CDR3 DNA follows: TGTGCCAGCAGCGAACCGGCTAGCGGGTACACCGGGGAGCTGTTTTTT. It specifies CASSEPASGYTGELFF. The gene calls are TRBV9 and TRBJ2-2, with 8 bases lining up with TRBD2. The V segment lost 3 bases and the J segment 3 bases; nucleotides outside the gene matches: 7. This CDR3 contains 16 residues. From germline, CDR1 is SGDLS and CDR2 YYNGEE.

The rearrangement joins TRBV29-1 to TRBJ2-3; no definite D call. V lost 0 bases and J lost 4, with 14 bases in between. Germline V gene data show CDR1 as SQVTM and CDR2 as ANQGSEA. The CDR3 has 15 residues. CDR3 nucleotide sequence: TGCAGCGTTGAAGAGGCAAGCAAGGTCCCAGATACGCAGTATTTT. Its protein product is CSVEEASKVPDTQYF.

The chain combines TRBV18 with TRBJ2-3; D possibly corresponds to TRBD1 (7 bases). Trimming pared 6 bases from V and 2 bases from J, leaving 15 bases between. CDR3 length: 15 amino acids. From germline, CDR1 is KGHSH and CDR2 LQKENI. The CDR3 protein is CASSFAGQLTDTQYF. The CDR3 DNA is TGTGCCAGCTCTTTCGCGGGACAGCTCACAGATACGCAGTATTTT. The whole variable domain, filled in from reference TRBV18 and TRBJ2-3, reads NAGVMQNPRHLVRRRGQEARLRCSPMKGHSHVYWYRQLPEEGLKFMVYLQKENIIDESGMPKERFSAEFPKEGPSILRIQQVVRGDSAAYFCASSFAGQLTDTQYFGPGTRLTVL.

This clone was seen only a few times. The chain carries TRBV11-2 and TRBJ2-5; D might be TRBD2 (5 bases). The CDR3 has 14 residues. The germline V gene has CDR1 SGHAT and CDR2 FQNNGV. Trimming removed 11 bases from V and 5 bases from J, with 21 bases in between. The CDR3 region has the DNA TGTGCCTCGAGGGTATCCAGTTTTACGGAGACCCAGTACTTC. It is translated as CASRVSSFTETQYF.

This clone has just one count. V and J are TRBV18 and TRBJ1-4, with D possibly matching TRBD1 (5 bases). The CDR3 consists of 15 residues. CDR1 is KGHSH and CDR2 is LQKENI in the germline V gene. Trimming took 3 bases from V and 2 from J, leaving 10 bases between them. The CDR3 DNA sequence: TGTGCCAGCTCACCGTCCGGGGCGACTAATGAAAAACTGTTTTTT. Encoded protein: CASSPSGATNEKLFF.

The chain couples TRBV2 to TRBJ1-3; possible D gene TRBD1, 6 bases. V was clipped by 4 bases and J by 0 bases, with 16 bases between them. CDR3 length equals 17 residues. CDR1 SNHLY and CDR2 FYNNEI come from the germline V gene. CDR3 residues: CASSALDSYLSGNTIYF. For the CDR3, the DNA is TGTGCCAGCAGTGCCCTGGACAGCTACCTCTCTGGAAACACCATATATTTT.

This clone was detected only once. V gene TRBV16 combines with J gene TRBJ1-3; D uncertain. The CDR3 consists of 13 residues. V was pared by 3 bases and J by 4 bases, with 7 bases between. Germline V CDR1 and CDR2: KGHSY, FQNENV. The CDR3 is CASSQPGGNTIYF. CDR3 sequence (DNA): TGTGCCAGCAGCCAGCCGGGAGGAAACACCATATATTTT. Full variable domain (rest looked up from reference TRBV16 and TRBJ1-3): GEEVAQTPKHLVRGEGQKAKLYCAPIKGHSYVFWYQQVLKNEFKFLISFQNENVFDETGMPKERFSAKCLPNSPCSLEIQATKLEDSAVYFCASSQPGGNTIYFGEGSWLTVV.

The V gene is TRBV19, the J gene TRBJ2-5, with 7 bases fitting TRBD1. Per the germline V gene, CDR1 is LNHDA and CDR2 is SQIVND (reference sequence). This CDR3 comprises 13 residues. V was clipped by 6 bases and J by 3 bases; unmatched bases: 4. CDR3 loop: CASSLDREETQYF. In DNA, the CDR3 is TGTGCCAGTAGCCTCGACAGGGAAGAGACCCAGTACTTC.